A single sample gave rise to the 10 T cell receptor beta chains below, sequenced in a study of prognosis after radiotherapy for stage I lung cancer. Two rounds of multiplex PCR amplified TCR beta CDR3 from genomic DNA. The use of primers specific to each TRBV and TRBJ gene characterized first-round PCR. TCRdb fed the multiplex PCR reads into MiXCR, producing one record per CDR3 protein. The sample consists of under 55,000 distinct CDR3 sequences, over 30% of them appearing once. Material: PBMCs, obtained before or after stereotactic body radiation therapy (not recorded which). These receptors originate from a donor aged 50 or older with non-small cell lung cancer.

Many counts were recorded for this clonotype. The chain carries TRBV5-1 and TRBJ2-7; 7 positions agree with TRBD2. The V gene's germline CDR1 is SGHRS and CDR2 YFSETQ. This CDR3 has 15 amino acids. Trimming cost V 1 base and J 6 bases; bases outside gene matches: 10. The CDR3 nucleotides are TGCGCCAGCAGCTTGACTCGCGGGAGATACATCGAGCAGTACTTC. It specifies CASSLTRGRYIEQYF.

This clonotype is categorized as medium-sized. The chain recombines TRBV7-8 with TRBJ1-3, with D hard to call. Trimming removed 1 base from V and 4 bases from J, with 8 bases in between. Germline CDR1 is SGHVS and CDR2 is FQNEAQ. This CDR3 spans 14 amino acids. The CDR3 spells CASSLGPGGNTIYF. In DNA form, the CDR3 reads TGTGCCAGCAGCTTAGGTCCCGGGGGAAACACCATATATTTT.

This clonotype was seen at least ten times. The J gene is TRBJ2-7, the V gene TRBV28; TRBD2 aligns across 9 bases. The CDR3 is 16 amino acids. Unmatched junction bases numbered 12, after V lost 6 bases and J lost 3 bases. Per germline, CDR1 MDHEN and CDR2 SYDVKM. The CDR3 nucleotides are TGTGCCAGCAGAGTGGTAGCGGGAGCCCTTAGCTACGAGCAGTACTTC. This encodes CASRVVAGALSYEQYF.

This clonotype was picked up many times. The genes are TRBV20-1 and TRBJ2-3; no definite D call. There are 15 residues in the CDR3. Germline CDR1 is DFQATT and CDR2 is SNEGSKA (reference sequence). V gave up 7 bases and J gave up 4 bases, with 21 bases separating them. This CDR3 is CSGNPPQVAADTQYF. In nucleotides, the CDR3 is TGCAGTGGAAATCCGCCCCAGGTGGCGGCAGATACGCAGTATTTT.

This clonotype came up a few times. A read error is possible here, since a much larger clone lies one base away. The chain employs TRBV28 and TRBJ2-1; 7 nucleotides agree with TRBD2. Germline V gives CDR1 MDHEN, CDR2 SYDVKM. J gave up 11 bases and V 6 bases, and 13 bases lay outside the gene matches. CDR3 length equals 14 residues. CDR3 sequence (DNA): TGTGCCAGCAGACCCGCCAGCGGGATGCCCAAGCAGTTCTTC. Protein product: CASRPASGMPKQFF.

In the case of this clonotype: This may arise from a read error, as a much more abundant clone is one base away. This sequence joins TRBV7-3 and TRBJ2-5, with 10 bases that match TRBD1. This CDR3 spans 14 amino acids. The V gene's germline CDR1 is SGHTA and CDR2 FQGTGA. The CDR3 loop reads CSSSPMTGGGTQYF. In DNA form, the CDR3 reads TGTTCCAGCAGCCCCATGACAGGGGGCGGGACCCAGTACTTC.

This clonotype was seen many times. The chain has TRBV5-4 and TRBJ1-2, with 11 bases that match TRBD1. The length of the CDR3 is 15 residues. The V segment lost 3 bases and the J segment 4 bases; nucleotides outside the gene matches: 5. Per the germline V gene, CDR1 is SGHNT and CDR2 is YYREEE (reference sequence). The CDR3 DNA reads TGTGCCAGCAGCTCCGGGACAGGGGGTATCTATGGCTACACCTTC. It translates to CASSSGTGGIYGYTF.

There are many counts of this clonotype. As DNA, the CDR3 is TGTGCCAGCAGCACAGGGTTCCTGAGCTCCTACGAGCAGTACTTC. It specifies CASSTGFLSSYEQYF. The chain joins TRBV5-6 to TRBJ2-7, with D possibly being TRBD1 (6 bases). Germline CDR1 reads SGHDT; CDR2 reads YYEEEE. The CDR3 consists of 15 residues. Trimming took 4 bases from V and 0 from J, leaving 14 bases between them.

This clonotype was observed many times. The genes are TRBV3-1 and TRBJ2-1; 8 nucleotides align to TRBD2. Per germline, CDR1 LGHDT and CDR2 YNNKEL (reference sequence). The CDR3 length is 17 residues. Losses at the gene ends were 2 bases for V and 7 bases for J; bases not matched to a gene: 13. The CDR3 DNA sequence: TGTGCCAGCAGCCAATATATCACGGCGGGAGGTGATAATGAGCAGTTCTTC. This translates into CASSQYITAGGDNEQFF.

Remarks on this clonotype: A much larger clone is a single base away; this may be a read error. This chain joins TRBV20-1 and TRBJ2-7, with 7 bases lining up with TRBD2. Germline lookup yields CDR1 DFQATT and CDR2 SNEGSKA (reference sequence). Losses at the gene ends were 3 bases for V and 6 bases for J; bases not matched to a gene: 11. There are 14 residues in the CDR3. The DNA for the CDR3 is TGCAGTGCTAGGGCTCTAGCGGTACTAGTCGAGCAGTACTTC. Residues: CSARALAVLVEQYF.